This entry concerns a single T cell receptor (beta chain). Its specificity is not known. Primers included in the PCR were 60 Vbeta and 13 Jbeta primers. Sequencing used immunoSEQ multiplex PCR; TCRdb keeps in-frame clones, though not all of them. This table has more than 80,000 clones, under 80% appearing once. The data stem from a study of cytomegalovirus exposure and HLA in healthy donors. Findings of the study overall: Most TCR sequences showed up rarely, but some public TCRs showed up in many donors. Analyzed later, most CMV-associated TCR beta chains appeared HLA-restricted.

Germline CDR1 is KGHSH and CDR2 is LQKENI. The CDR3 consists of 13 residues. J gave up 5 bases and V 2 bases, and 2 bases lay outside the gene matches. This chain connects TRBV18 to TRBJ2-5, with 7 bases matching TRBD2. Sequenced sample: PBMCs. The source is a man aged 55 to 70 in good health and CMV-seronegative. The CDR3 sequence: CASSPGRVETQYF. CDR3 sequence (DNA): TGTGCCAGCTCACCAGGGAGGGTTGAGACCCAGTACTTC.